Presented here are 14 T cell receptor beta chains from one specimen sequenced in a study of Graves' ophthalmopathy and Graves' hyperthyroidism. RNA transcripts served as template for amplifying TCR beta CDR3 sequences. Second-round multiplex PCR followed a first-round RT-PCR using HTBI primers. TCRdb re-called the multiplex PCR reads through MiXCR, storing one row per CDR3 protein. The sample holds 350,000 to 450,000 distinct CDR3 sequences, around 17% seen once. The sample consisted of peripheral blood. The receptors originated from a woman younger than 35 with Graves' ophthalmopathy.

This clonotype was detected many times. This chain joins TRBV7-3 and TRBJ2-7; D is unclear. The germline V and J ends were trimmed by 5 bases and 7 bases, with 15 bases remaining between them. The CDR3 has 13 residues. In germline, CDR1 is SGHTA, CDR2 FQGTGA. CDR3 sequence: CASSPLLTSEQYF. The CDR3 DNA reads TGTGCCAGCAGCCCCCTACTGACCTCTGAGCAGTACTTC.

The V gene is TRBV15, the J gene TRBJ1-1; 9 bases align to TRBD1. Losses at the gene ends were 3 bases for V and 5 bases for J; bases not matched to a gene: 4. Germline CDR1 reads LNHNV; CDR2 reads YYDKDF (reference sequence). There are 14 residues in the CDR3. The CDR3 bases are TGTGCCACCAGCAGGGGACAGGGAATAACTGAAGCTTTCTTT. This codes for CATSRGQGITEAFF.

This clonotype was counted ten times or more. The chain joins TRBV6-2 or TRBV6-3 to TRBJ2-5; 11 bases line up with TRBD2. This CDR3 is built from 15 residues. J gave up 2 bases and V 5 bases, and 4 bases lay outside the gene matches. From germline, CDR1 is MNHEY and CDR2 SVGEGT. CDR3 residues: CASSRTSGYQETQYF. CDR3 bases: TGTGCCAGCAGTCGGACTAGCGGGTATCAAGAGACCCAGTACTTC.

In its sample, this clonotype was seen many times. J is TRBJ2-7 and V is TRBV4-2; TRBD2 matches at 11 bases. The trim removed 3 bases at V and 2 bases at J, leaving 18 bases unmatched. The CDR3 spans 20 residues. The germline V gene encodes CDR1 LGHNA and CDR2 YNFKEQ. DNA for the CDR3: TGTGCCAGCAGCCACCTGGGAGAACTAGCGGGAGATAAACTTGCCTACGAGCAGTACTTC. Encoded protein: CASSHLGELAGDKLAYEQYF.

There are many counts of this clonotype. The chain couples TRBV6-1 to TRBJ2-7; D gene ambiguous. The CDR3 runs to 11 residues. Germline V gives CDR1 MNHNS, CDR2 SASEGT. Trimming stripped 6 bases from V and 5 bases from J, with 8 bases between. In DNA, the CDR3 is TGTGCCAGCAGCCGTGTGGACGAGCAGTACTTC. Translated: CASSRVDEQYF.

This sequence joins TRBV12-3 or TRBV12-4 and TRBJ1-6, with 9 bases that match TRBD1. The junction had 3 bases not matched to a gene; V was cut back by 6 bases and J by 6 bases. CDR3 length equals 14 residues. In DNA form, the CDR3 reads TGTGCCAGCAGAGGGACAGGGTTTAATTCACCCCTCCACTTT. Translation gives CASRGTGFNSPLHF.

The V gene is TRBV6-2 or TRBV6-3, the J gene TRBJ2-2; D gene unclear. V gave up 6 bases and J gave up 4 bases, with 15 bases separating them. CDR1 is MNHEY, CDR2 SVGEGT, per germline. The CDR3 is 15 amino acids. The CDR3 DNA reads TGTGCCAGCAGCCAAGATATAAACCCCACCGGGGAGCTGTTTTTT. Translating gives CASSQDINPTGELFF.

This clonotype came up many times. V gene TRBV24-1 combines with J gene TRBJ2-3; TRBD1 aligns across 9 bases. Germline V lookup: CDR1 KGHDR, CDR2 SFDVKD. With 7 bases clipped from V and 4 bases from J, the junction kept 11 bases outside the gene matches. This CDR3 has 16 residues. CDR3 sequence (DNA): TGTGCCACCAGCAGAACCGGGACAGGGCATTCAGATACGCAGTATTTT. Its translation is CATSRTGTGHSDTQYF.

This clonotype came up many times. The V call is TRBV20-1, the J call TRBJ2-7; 16 bases are a match to TRBD2. From germline, CDR1 is DFQATT and CDR2 SNEGSKA (reference sequence). The CDR3 totals 14 residues. Trimming cost V 5 bases and J 6 bases; bases outside gene matches: 4. The CDR3 coding sequence is TGCAGTGCTGGGACTAGCGGGAGGGCCGTCGAGCAGTACTTC. It is translated as CSAGTSGRAVEQYF.

This clonotype came up many times. This rearrangement joins TRBV15 to TRBJ2-5; the match to TRBD1 covers 7 bases. CDR3 size: 15 residues. Trimming took 1 base from V and 2 from J; bases not matched to a gene: 4. Looked up from germline, CDR1 is LNHNV and CDR2 is YYDKDF (reference sequence). CDR3 residues: CATSRVGGQQETQYF. In DNA form, the CDR3 reads TGTGCCACCAGCAGAGTAGGGGGACAGCAAGAGACCCAGTACTTC. Drawing the rest from reference TRBV15 and TRBJ2-5, the complete variable domain is DAMVIQNPRYQVTQFGKPVTLSCSQTLNHNVMYWYQQKSSQAPKLLFHYYDKDFNNEADTPDNFQSRRPNTSFCFLDIRSPGLGDTAMYLCATSRVGGQQETQYFGPGTRLLVL.

In this sample, this clonotype turned up many times. V gene TRBV12-3 or TRBV12-4 combines with J gene TRBJ1-2; TRBD1 aligns across 7 bases. The CDR3 runs 14 residues. V trimming: 3 bases; J trimming: 7 bases; junction bases outside the gene matches: 8. This CDR3 reads CASSFHQGGRGYTF. In nucleotides, the CDR3 is TGTGCCAGCAGTTTCCACCAGGGGGGACGTGGCTACACCTTC.

In its sample, this clonotype was seen many times. The genes are TRBV12-5 and TRBJ1-2; D unresolved. Trimming removed 2 bases at V and 1 base at J, with 8 bases between. This CDR3 comprises 14 residues. Looked up from germline, CDR1 is LGHNT and CDR2 is FRNRAP. The CDR3 DNA sequence: TGTGCTAGTGGTTTGTTCGACAATAACTATGGCTACACCTTC. Translated: CASGLFDNNYGYTF.

In this sample, this clonotype turned up many times. The gene calls are TRBV28 and TRBJ2-7; maybe TRBD2 (5 bases). CDR1 and CDR2 from the germline V gene are MDHEN and SYDVKM. V shed 2 bases and J shed 9 bases, with 14 bases lying between them. The CDR3 is 13 residues long. For the CDR3, the DNA is TGTGCCAGCAGTTTAAGGGAATATGGAGGGCAGTACTTC. This encodes CASSLREYGGQYF.

The sample holds many counts of this clonotype. V gene TRBV5-1 combines with J gene TRBJ2-7; 13 bases fit TRBD2. This CDR3 is 17 amino acids long. Germline CDR1 SGHRS, CDR2 YFSETQ. J gave up 7 bases and V 0 bases, and 10 bases lay outside the gene matches. CDR3 bases: TGCGCCAGCAGCTTGGCCGGACTAGCGGGGGCATGGGTTGAGCAGTACTTC. Encoded protein: CASSLAGLAGAWVEQYF.